This record looks at one T cell receptor (beta chain) sequence and its context. Terminally differentiated effector memory CD45RA+ cells were left out of the naive CD8 fraction, which was CD45RO-negative and positively selected for CCR7. The data originate from a study of shared clonotypes between healthy human individuals. Background on the study: The plates for each donor numbered three CD4 naive, three CD4 memory, two CD8 naive and one CD8 memory.

Here immunoSEQ multiplex PCR was the method, and the copy in TCRdb shows in-frame clones only, minus some. The data hold around 2,000,000 clones, with around 93% observed a single time. The CDR3 contains 13 residues. CDR1 MNHEY and CDR2 SMNVEV come from the germline V gene (reference sequence). The ends were cut back, 1 base at V and 7 bases at J, with 8 bases in the middle. Sequencing was performed on naive CD8+ T cells from PBMCs. This chain connects TRBV27 to TRBJ2-1, with D unresolved. The source is a man aged 18 to 29 in good health. Some clones in this sample may be carry-over from other donors' samples. The DNA for the CDR3 is TGTGCCAGCAGTTTATATCCCGGGAATGAGCAGTTCTTC. Its translation is CASSLYPGNEQFF.